The clone carrying this TCR beta chain was detected once. Per the original data handling: Reference gene primer amplification gave estimated nucleated cell counts. Sequencing was performed with immunoSEQ multiplex PCR; in TCRdb, only in-frame clones are kept and a portion is missing. V and J calls and clone size are copied from that table; D and trimming were computed from the DNA. In the table there are about 170,000 clones, over 85% of which are singletons. This sample was taken from a study of blood T cell repertoires in COVID-19. In the study overall: Sites across the United States, Italy and Spain contributed samples from acute and convalescent COVID-19.

Unmatched junction bases numbered 2, after V lost 0 bases and J lost 8 bases. CDR3 length: 13 residues. CDR1 and CDR2 from the germline V gene are MNHNS and SASEGT. This TCR came from a woman between 50 and 59 years old with acute or convalescent COVID-19. The sample comprised peripheral blood. The V and J genes are TRBV6-1 and TRBJ1-2; 8 bases are a match to TRBD1. The CDR3 DNA sequence: TGTGCCAGCAGTGAAGCGGCAGGGGGCGGCTACACCTTC. Its protein is CASSEAAGGGYTF.